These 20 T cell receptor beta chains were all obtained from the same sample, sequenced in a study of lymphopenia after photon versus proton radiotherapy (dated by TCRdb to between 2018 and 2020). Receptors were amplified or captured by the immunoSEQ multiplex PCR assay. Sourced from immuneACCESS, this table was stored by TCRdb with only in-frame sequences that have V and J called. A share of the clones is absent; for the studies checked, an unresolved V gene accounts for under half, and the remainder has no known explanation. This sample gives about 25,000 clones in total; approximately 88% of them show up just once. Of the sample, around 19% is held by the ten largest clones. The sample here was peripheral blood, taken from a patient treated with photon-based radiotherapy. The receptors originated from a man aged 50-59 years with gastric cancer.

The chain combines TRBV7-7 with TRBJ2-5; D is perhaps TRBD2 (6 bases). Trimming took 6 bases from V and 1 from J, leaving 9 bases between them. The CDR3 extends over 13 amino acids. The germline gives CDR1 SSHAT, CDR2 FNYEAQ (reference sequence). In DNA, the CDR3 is TGTGCCAGCAGTGGGACTTCCCAAGAGACCCAGTACTTC. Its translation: CASSGTSQETQYF.

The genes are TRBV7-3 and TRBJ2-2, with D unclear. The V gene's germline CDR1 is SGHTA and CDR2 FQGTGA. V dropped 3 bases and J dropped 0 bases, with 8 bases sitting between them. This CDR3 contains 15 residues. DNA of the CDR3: TGTGCCAGCAGCTTGGGTCAGACGAACACCGGGGAGCTGTTTTTT. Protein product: CASSLGQTNTGELFF.

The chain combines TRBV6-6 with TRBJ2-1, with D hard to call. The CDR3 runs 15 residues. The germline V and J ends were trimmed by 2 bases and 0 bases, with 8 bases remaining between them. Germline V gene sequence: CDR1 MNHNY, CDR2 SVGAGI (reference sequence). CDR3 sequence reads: CASSYVGGSYNEQFF. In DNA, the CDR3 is TGTGCCAGCAGTTACGTGGGTGGCTCCTACAATGAGCAGTTCTTC.

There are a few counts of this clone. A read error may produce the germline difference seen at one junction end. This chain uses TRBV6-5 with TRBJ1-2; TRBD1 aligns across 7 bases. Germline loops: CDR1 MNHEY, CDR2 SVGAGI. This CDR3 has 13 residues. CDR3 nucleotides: TGTGCCAGCAGTTACGACAGGGACTACGGCTACACCTTC. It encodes CASSYDRDYGYTF.

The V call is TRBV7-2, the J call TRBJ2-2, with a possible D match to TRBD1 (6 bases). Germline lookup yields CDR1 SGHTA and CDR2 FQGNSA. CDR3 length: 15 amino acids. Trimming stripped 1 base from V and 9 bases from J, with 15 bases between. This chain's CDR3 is CASSLGQDTPWELFF. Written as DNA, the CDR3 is TGTGCCAGCAGCTTAGGACAGGACACCCCTTGGGAGCTGTTTTTT.

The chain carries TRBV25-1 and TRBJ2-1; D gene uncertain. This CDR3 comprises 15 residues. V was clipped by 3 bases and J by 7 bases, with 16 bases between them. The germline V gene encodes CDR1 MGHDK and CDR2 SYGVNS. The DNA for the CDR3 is TGTGCCAGCAGTGACGTGGCTGGGTTTGTAAATGAGCAGTTCTTC. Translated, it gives CASSDVAGFVNEQFF.

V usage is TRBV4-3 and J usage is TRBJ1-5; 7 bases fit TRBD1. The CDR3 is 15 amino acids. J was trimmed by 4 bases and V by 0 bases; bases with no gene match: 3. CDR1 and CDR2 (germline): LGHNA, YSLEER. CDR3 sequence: CASSQDSGGNQPQHF. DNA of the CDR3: TGCGCCAGCAGCCAAGATTCAGGGGGTAATCAGCCCCAGCATTTT.

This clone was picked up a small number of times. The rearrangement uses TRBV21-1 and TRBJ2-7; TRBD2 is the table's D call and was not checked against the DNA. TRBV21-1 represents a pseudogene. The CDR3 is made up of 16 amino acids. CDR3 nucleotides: TGTGCCAGCAGCAGAGGGGAGGGGACTTACTCCTACGAGCAGTACTTC. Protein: CASSRGEGTYSYEQYF.

Here the CDR3 DNA reads TGTGCCAGCAGTGAAATGGGGAGGGGCCAGCCCCAGCATTTT. Encoded protein: CASSEMGRGQPQHF. This sequence joins TRBV6-1 and TRBJ1-5; a possible D gene is TRBD1 (5 bases). CDR1 is MNHNS and CDR2 is SASEGT in the germline V gene. Trimming cost V 2 bases and J 7 bases, with 12 bases left between them. The CDR3 length is 14 residues.

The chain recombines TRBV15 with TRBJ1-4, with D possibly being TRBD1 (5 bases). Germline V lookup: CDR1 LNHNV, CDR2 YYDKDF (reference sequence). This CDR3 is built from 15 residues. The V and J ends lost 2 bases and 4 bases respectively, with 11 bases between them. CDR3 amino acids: CATSRPGLLNEKLFF. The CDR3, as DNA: TGTGCCACCAGCAGACCGGGACTGCTTAATGAAAAACTGTTTTTT.

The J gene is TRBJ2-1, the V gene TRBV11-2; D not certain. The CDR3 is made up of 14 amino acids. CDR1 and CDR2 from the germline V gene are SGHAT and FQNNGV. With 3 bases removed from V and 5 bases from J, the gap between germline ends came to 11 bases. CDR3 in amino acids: CASSFWLDDNEQFF. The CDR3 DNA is TGTGCCAGCAGCTTTTGGCTAGACGACAATGAGCAGTTCTTC.

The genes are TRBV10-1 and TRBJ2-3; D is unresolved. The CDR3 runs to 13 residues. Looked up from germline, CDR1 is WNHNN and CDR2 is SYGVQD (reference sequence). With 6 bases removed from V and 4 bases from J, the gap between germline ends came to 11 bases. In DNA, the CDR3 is TGCGCCAGCAGCCCCCCGGGTTCAGATACGCAGTATTTT. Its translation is CASSPPGSDTQYF.

The CDR3 region is CASSLPNEKLFF. CDR3 DNA sequence: TGCGCCAGCAGCTTGCCTAATGAAAAACTGTTTTTT. The V gene is TRBV5-1, the J gene TRBJ1-4; D remains ambiguous. The CDR3 extends over 12 amino acids. Germline V gene sequence: CDR1 SGHRS, CDR2 YFSETQ. Trimming pared 1 base from V and 3 bases from J, leaving 1 base between.

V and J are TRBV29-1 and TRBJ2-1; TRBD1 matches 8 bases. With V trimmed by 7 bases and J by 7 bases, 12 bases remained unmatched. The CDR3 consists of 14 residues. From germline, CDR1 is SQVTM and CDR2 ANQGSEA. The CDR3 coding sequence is TGCAGCGGTCCCCACCCAGGGGGCCAGAATGAGCAGTTCTTC. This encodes CSGPHPGGQNEQFF.

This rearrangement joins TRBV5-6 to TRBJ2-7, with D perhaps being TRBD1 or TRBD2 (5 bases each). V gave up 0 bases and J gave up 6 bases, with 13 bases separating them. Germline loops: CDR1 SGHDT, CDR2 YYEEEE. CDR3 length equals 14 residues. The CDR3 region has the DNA TGTGCCAGCAGCTTGGACACCGAGGGGCTCGAGCAGTACTTC. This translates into CASSLDTEGLEQYF.

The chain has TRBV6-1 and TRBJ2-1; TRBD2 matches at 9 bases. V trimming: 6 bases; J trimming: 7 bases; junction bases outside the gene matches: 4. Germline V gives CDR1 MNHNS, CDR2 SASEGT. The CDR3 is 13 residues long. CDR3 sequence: CASRASGANEQFF. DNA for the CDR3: TGTGCCAGCAGGGCTAGCGGGGCGAATGAGCAGTTCTTC.

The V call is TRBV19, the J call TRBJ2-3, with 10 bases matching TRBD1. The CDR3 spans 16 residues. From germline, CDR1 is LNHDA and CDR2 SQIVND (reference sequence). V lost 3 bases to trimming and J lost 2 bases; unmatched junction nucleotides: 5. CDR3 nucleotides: TGTGCCAGTAGTATCCTGGGACAGGGGTACACAGATACGCAGTATTTT. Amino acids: CASSILGQGYTDTQYF.

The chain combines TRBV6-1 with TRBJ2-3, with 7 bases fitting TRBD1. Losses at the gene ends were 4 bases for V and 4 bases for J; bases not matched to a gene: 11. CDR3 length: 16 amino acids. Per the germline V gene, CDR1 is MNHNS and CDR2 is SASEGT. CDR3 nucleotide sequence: TGTGCCAGCAGTGTCGACAGGGCCCACCCGCCAGATACGCAGTATTTT. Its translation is CASSVDRAHPPDTQYF.

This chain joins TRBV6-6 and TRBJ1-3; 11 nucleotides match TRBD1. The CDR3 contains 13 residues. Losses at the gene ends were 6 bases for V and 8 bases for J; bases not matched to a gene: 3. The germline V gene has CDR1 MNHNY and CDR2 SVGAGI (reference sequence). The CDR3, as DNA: TGTGCCAGCAGACCGGGACAGGGGGACACCATATATTTT. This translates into CASRPGQGDTIYF.

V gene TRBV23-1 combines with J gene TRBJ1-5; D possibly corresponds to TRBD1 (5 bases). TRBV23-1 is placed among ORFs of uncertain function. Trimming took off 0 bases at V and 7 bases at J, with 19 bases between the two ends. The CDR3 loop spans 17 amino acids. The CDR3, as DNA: TGCGCCAGCAGTCAATCGACTCTGGGACCGCCCGGACAGCCCCAGCATTTT. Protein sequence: CASSQSTLGPPGQPQHF.